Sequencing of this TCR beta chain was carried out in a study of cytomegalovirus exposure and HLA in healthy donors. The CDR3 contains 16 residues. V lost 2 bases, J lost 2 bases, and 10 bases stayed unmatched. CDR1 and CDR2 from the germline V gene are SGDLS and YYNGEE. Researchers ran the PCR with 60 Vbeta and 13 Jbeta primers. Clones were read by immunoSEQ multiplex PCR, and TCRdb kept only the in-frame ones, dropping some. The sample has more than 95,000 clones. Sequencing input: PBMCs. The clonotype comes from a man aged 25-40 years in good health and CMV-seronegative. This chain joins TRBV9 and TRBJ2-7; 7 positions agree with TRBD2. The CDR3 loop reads CASSVLAATNAYEQYF. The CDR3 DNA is TGTGCCAGCAGCGTCCTAGCGGCCACCAATGCCTACGAGCAGTACTTC.